Sequencing of this T cell receptor (beta chain) was carried out in a study of blood T cell repertoires in COVID-19. Germline CDR1 reads LNHDA; CDR2 reads SQIVND (reference sequence). Trimming at V came to 7 bases and at J to 3 bases, leaving 3 bases not matched to a gene. The CDR3 contains 14 residues. Under the authors' procedure: Amplification from reference gene primers served as the basis for estimated nucleated cell counts. Generated by immunoSEQ multiplex PCR, the TCRdb table keeps only in-frame clones and is missing some. V, J and clone size were drawn from that table, and D and trimming were deduced from the DNA. In the table there are a few hundred thousand clones, around 81% of which are singletons. Those who participated ranged in age from roughly 18 to 95 years and resided in 20 to 30 US areas. Clinical history reported by participants formed the basis on which cohorts were assigned.

The V call is TRBV19, the J call TRBJ2-2; 9 bases map to TRBD1. The sample was PBMCs or T cells enriched from blood (not recorded which). The TCR originated in a man in his forties or fifties who had recovered from COVID-19. The CDR3 nucleotides are TGTGCCAGTACTTGGACAGGGGACACCGGGGAGCTGTTTTTT. Protein: CASTWTGDTGELFF.